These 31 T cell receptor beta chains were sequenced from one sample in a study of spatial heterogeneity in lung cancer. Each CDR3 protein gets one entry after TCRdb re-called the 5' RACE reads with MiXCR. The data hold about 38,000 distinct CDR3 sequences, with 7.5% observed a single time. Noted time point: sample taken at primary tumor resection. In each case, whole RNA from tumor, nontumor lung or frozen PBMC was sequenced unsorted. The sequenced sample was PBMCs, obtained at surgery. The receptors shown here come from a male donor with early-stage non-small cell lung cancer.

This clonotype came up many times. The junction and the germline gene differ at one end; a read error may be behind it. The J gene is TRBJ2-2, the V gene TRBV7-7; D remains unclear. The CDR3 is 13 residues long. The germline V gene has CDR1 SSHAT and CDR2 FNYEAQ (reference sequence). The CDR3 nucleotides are TGTGCTAGCACCGGACCTACCCCCGGGGAGCTGTTTTTT. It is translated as CASTGPTPGELFF.

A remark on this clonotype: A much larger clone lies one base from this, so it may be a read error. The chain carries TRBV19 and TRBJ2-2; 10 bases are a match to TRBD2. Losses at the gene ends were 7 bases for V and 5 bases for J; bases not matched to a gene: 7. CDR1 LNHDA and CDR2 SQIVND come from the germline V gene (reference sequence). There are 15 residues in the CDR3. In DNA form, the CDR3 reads TGTGCCAGTACCCAACTAGCGGGGTGGACCGGGGAGCTGTTTTTT. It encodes CASTQLAGWTGELFF. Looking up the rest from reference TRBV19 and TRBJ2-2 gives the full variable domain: DGGITQSPKYLFRKEGQNVTLSCEQNLNHDAMYWYRQDPGQGLRLIYYSQIVNDFQKGDIAEGYSVSREKKESFPLTVTSAQKNPTAFYLCASTQLAGWTGELFFGEGSRLTVL.

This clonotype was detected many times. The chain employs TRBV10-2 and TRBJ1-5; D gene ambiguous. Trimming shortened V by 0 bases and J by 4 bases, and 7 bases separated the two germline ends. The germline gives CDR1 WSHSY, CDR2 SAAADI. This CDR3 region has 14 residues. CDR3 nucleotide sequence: TGCGCCAGCAGTGAGTCACATCAAAATCAGCCCCAGCATTTT. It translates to CASSESHQNQPQHF.

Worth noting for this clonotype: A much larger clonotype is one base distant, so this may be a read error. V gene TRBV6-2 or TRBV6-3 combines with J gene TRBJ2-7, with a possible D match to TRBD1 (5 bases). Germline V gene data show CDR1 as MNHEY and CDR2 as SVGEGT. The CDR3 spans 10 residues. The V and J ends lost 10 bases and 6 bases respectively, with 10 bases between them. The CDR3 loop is CATPQGEQYF. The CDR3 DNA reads TGTGCCACCCCCCAGGGCGAGCAGTACTTC.

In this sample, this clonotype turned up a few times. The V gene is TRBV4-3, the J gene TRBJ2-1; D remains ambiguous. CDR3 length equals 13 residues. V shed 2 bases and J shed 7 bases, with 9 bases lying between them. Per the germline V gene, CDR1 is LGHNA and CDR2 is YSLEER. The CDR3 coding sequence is TGCGCCAGCAGCCAATCCCTGGAGAATGAGCAGTTCTTC. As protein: CASSQSLENEQFF.

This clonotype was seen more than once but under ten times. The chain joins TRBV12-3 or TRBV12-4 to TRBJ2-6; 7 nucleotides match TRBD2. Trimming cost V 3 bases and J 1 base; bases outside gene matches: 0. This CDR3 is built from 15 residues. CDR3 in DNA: TGTGCCAGCAGTTTGGGGGGGTCTGGGGCCAACGTCCTGACTTTC. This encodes CASSLGGSGANVLTF.

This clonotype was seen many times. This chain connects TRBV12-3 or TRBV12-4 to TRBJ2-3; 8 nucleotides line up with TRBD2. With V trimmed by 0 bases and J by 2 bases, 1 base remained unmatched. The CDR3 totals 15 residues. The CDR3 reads CASSLASGVTDTQYF. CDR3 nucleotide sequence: TGTGCCAGCAGTTTAGCTAGCGGGGTCACAGATACGCAGTATTTT.

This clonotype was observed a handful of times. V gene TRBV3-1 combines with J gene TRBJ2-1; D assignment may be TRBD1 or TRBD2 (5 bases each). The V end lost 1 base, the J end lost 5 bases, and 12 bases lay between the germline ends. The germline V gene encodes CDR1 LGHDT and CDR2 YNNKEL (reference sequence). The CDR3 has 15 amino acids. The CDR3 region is CASSQAGTHHNEQFF. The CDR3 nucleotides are TGTGCCAGCAGCCAAGCCGGGACGCACCACAATGAGCAGTTCTTC.

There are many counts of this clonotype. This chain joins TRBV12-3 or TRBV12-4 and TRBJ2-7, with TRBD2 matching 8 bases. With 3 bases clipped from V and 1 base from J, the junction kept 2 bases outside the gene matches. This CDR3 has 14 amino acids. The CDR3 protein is CASSLGLESYEQYF. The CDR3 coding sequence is TGTGCCAGCAGTTTGGGACTAGAGTCCTACGAGCAGTACTTC.

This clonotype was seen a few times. The CDR3 is CASSPWGAFQETQYF. CDR3 bases: TGTGCCAGCAGCCCCTGGGGGGCTTTCCAAGAGACCCAGTACTTC. V is TRBV14 and J is TRBJ2-5; D tentatively fits TRBD1 or TRBD2 (6 bases each). From germline, CDR1 is SGHDN and CDR2 FVKESK. CDR3 length: 15 amino acids. The germline V and J ends were trimmed by 4 bases and 1 base, with 13 bases remaining between them.

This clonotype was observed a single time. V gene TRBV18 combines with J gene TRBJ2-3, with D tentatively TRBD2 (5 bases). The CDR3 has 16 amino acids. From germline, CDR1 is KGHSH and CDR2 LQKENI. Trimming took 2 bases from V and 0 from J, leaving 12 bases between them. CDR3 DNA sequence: TGTGCCAGCTCACCAATTTCGGGGAGAAGCACAGATACGCAGTATTTT. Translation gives CASSPISGRSTDTQYF.

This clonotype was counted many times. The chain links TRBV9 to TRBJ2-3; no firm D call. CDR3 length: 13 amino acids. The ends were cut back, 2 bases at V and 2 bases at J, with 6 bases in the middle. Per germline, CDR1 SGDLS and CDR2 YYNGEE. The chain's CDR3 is CASSVASTDTQYF. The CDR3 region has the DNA TGTGCCAGCAGCGTCGCCTCCACAGATACGCAGTATTTT.

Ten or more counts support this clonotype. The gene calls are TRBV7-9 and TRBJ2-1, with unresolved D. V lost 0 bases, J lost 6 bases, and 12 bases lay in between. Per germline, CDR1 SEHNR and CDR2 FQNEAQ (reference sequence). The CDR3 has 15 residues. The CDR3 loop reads CASSLAGAVGNEQFF. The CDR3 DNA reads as TGTGCCAGCAGCTTAGCGGGTGCCGTCGGCAATGAGCAGTTCTTC.

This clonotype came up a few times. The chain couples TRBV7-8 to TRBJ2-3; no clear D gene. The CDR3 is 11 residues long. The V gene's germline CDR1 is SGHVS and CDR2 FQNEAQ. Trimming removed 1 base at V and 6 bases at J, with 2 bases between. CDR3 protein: CASSLVDTQYF. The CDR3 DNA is TGTGCCAGCAGCTTAGTTGATACGCAGTATTTT.

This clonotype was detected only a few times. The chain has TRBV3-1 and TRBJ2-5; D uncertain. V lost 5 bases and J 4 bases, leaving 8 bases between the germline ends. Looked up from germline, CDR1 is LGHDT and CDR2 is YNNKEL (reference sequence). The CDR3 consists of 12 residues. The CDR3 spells CASSGVRETQYF. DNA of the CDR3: TGTGCCAGCAGCGGCGTCAGAGAGACCCAGTACTTC.

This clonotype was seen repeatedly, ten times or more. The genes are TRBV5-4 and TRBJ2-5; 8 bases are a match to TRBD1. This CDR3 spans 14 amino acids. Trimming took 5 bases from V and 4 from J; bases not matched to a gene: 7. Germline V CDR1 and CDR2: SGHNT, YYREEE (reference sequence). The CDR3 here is CASSSGGARETQYF. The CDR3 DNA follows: TGTGCCAGCAGTTCAGGGGGCGCGCGAGAGACCCAGTACTTC.

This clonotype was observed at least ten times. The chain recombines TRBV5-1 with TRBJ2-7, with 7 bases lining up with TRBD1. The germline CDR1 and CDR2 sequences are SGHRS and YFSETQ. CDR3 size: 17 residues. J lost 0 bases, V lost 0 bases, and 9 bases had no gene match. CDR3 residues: CASSLGGQTFSSYEQYV. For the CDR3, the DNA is TGCGCCAGCAGCTTGGGGGGACAGACCTTTAGCTCCTACGAGCAGTACGTC.

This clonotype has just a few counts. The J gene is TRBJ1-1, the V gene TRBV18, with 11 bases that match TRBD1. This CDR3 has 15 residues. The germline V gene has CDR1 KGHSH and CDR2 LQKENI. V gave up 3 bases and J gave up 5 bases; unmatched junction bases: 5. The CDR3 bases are TGTGCCAGCTCACCTTGGGACAGGGGGTTTACTGAAGCTTTCTTT. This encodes CASSPWDRGFTEAFF.

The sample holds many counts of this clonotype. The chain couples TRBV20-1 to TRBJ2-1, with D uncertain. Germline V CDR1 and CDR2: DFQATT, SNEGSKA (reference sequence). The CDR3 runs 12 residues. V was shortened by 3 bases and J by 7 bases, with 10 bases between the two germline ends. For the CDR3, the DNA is TGCAGTGCTAGTTTGGCTGGGAATGAGCAGTTCTTC. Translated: CSASLAGNEQFF.

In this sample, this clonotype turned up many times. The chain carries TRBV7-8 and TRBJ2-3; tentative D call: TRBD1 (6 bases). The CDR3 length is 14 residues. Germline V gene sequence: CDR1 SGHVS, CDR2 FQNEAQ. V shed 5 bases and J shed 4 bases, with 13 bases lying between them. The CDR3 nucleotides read TGTGCCAGCAGCCCCCAGGGGCGCGCAGATACGCAGTATTTT. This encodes CASSPQGRADTQYF. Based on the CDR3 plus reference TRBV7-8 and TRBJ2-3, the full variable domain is GAGVSQSPRYKVAKRGQDVALRCDPISGHVSLFWYQQALGQGPEFLTYFQNEAQLDKSGLPSDRFFAERPEGSVSTLKIQRTQQEDSAVYLCASSPQGRADTQYFGPGTRLTVL.

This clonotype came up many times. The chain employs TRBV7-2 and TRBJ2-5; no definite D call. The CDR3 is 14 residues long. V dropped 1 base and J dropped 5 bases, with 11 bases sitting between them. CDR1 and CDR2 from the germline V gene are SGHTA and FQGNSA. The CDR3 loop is CASSLGATRETQYF. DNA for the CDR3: TGTGCCAGCAGCTTAGGGGCAACTCGGGAGACCCAGTACTTC.

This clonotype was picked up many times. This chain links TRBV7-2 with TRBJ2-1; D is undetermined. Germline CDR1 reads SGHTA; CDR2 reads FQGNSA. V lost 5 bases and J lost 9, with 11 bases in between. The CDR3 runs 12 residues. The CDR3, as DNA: TGTGCCAGCAGCGCCTTTAGGGCTGAGCAGTTCTTC. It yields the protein CASSAFRAEQFF. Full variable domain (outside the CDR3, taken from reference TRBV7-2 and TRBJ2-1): GAGVSQSPSNKVTEKGKDVELRCDPISGHTALYWYRQSLGQGLEFLIYFQGNSAPDKSGLPSDRFSAERTGGSVSTLTIQRTQQEDSAVYLCASSAFRAEQFFGPGTRLTVL.

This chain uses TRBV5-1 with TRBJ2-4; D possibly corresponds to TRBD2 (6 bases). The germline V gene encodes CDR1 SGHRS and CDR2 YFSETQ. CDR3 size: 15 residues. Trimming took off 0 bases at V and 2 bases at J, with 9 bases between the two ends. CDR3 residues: CASSLAEGSKNIQYF. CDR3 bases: TGCGCCAGCAGCTTGGCGGAGGGATCCAAAAACATTCAGTACTTC.

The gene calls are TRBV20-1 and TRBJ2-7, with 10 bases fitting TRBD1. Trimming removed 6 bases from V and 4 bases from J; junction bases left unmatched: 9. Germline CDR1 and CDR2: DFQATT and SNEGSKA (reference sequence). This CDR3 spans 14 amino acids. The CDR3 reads CSAAGGTGAYEQYF. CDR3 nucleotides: TGCAGTGCCGCAGGGGGGACAGGGGCTTACGAGCAGTACTTC.

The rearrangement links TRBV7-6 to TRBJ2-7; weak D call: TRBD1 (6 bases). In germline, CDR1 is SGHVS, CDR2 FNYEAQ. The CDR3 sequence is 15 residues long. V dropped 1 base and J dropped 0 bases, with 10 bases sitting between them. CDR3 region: CASSLEGVPSYEQYF. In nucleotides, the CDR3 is TGTGCCAGCAGCTTAGAGGGGGTTCCCTCCTACGAGCAGTACTTC.

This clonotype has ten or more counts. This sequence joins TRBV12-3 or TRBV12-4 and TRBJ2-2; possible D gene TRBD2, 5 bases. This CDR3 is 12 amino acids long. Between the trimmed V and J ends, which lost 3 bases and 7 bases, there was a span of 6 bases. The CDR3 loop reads CASSFSGGELFF. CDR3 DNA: TGTGCCAGCAGTTTCAGCGGCGGGGAGCTGTTTTTT.

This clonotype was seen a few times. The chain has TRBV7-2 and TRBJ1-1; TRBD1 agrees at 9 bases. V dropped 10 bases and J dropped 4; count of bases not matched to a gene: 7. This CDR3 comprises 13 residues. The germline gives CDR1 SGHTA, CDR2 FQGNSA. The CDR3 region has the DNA TGTGCCACCTCGGACAGGGGCGGCACTGAAGCTTTCTTT. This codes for CATSDRGGTEAFF.

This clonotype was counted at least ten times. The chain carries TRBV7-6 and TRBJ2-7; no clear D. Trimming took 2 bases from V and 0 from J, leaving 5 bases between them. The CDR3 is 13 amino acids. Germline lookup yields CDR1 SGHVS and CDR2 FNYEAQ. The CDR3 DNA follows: TGTGCCAGCAGCTTAACCAGCTCCTACGAGCAGTACTTC. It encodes CASSLTSSYEQYF.

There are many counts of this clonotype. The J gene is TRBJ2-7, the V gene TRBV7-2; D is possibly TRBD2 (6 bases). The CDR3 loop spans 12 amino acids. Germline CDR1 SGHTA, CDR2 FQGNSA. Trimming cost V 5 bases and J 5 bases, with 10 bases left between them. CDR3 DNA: TGTGCCAGCAGCCCCCCGGGGGACGAGCAGTACTTC. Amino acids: CASSPPGDEQYF.

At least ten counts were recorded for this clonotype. The CDR3 is CASSPSSRVRNYGYTF. CDR3 DNA sequence: TGTGCCAGCAGCCCTAGTTCTAGGGTCCGAAACTATGGCTACACCTTC. The chain joins TRBV9 to TRBJ1-2; D is uncertain. CDR3 size: 16 residues. Germline V gene data show CDR1 as SGDLS and CDR2 as YYNGEE. The ends were cut back, 4 bases at V and 2 bases at J, with 18 bases in the middle.

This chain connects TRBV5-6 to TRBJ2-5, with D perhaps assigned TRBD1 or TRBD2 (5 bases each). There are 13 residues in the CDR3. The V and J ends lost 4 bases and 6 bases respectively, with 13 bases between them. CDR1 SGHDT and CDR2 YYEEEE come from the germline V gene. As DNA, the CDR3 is TGTGCCAGCAGCCTGCCCGGGGCGAAGACCCAGTACTTC. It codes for CASSLPGAKTQYF.